This TCR beta chain came from a study of T cells in Graves' hyperthyroidism and ophthalmopathy. Study as a whole: The initial diagnosis was the point when peripheral blood was collected, ahead of any treatment.

In its sample, this clonotype was seen many times. Its matching antigen is unknown. First hyperthyroidism diagnosis is when the blood sample was obtained, before any ophthalmopathy symptoms. The germline gives CDR1 LNHDA, CDR2 SQIVND (reference sequence). The V segment lost 11 bases and the J segment 0 bases; nucleotides outside the gene matches: 6. The CDR3 runs to 14 residues. The source material, RNA transcripts, was used to amplify TCR beta CDR3 regions. A set of HTBI primers served as the primers for a first-round RT-PCR of the TCR CDR3. Via MiXCR, TCRdb re-called the multiplex PCR reads, giving one row per CDR3 protein. The data contain 33,000 or so distinct CDR3 sequences, about 49% of them singletons. Findings and caveats of the study: Onset of ophthalmopathy came a median around 6.2 months after the model predicted it. Researchers report that a 13 V-J model separated ophthalmopathy from stable hyperthyroidism.

Material for sequencing was blood. The clonotype was recovered from a woman between 50 and 59 years old with Graves' hyperthyroidism that later progressed to Graves' ophthalmopathy. The rearrangement uses TRBV19 and TRBJ2-2, with TRBD1 matching over 7 bases. The CDR3 coding sequence is TGTGCCGGGAGACAGGGCTCGAACACCGGGGAGCTGTTTTTT. Translated, it gives CAGRQGSNTGELFF.